This T cell receptor beta chain is from a study of OX40 agonist ivuxolimab in advanced cancers. The data were produced by immunoSEQ multiplex PCR, yet TCRdb's version contains in-frame clones alone and is incomplete. The table lists about 68,000 clones, more than 70% of them singletons. Germline-derived CDR1 and CDR2 are LNHDA and SQIVND (reference sequence). The CDR3 has 13 residues. Trimming removed 6 bases from V and 6 bases from J, with 12 bases in between. V usage is TRBV19 and J usage is TRBJ2-1; D may correspond to TRBD1 or TRBD2 (5 bases each). The specimen comprised CD4+ or CD8+ T cells sorted from blood, sampled in a trial of the OX40 agonist ivuxolimab. This receptor was taken from an adult with an advanced solid tumor such as melanoma, head and neck, liver or kidney cancer. CDR3 residues: CASRRGGFNEQFF. For the CDR3, the DNA is TGTGCCAGTAGGAGGGGCGGGTTCAATGAGCAGTTCTTC.